This T cell receptor beta chain was retrieved from a study of PD-L1 blockade in urothelial cancer. The time point: pretreatment peripheral blood. Here immunoSEQ multiplex PCR was the method, and the copy in TCRdb shows in-frame clones only, minus some. This repertoire shows approximately 48,000 clones, roughly 85% found once; its top ten account for roughly 14%. This material consisted of PBMCs, taken around atezolizumab (anti-PD-L1) treatment. This sequence originates from a woman aged 60-75 years with urothelial cancer.

The CDR3 nucleotides read TGTGCCAGCAGTTTACTTCAGACCCAGTACTTC. Its translation: CASSLLQTQYF. V usage is TRBV28 and J usage is TRBJ2-5; D remains unclear. V shed 2 bases and J shed 6 bases, with 4 bases lying between them. The germline gives CDR1 MDHEN, CDR2 SYDVKM. CDR3 length: 11 residues.